This T cell receptor beta chain was identified in a study of regulatory T cells in long-lasting Graves disease. Stated time point: persistent/refractory GD, antithyroid drugs over 5 years with positive TRAb. Scientists built the TCR library using RNA that was extracted from PBMCs. Trimming pared 0 bases from V and 7 bases from J, leaving 11 bases between. The CDR3 runs to 15 residues. Germline V lookup: CDR1 SGHDT, CDR2 YYEEEE. TCR beta libraries were built with iRepertoire HTBI primers and Arm-PCR of CDR3 regions. TCRdb used MiXCR to reprocess the multiplex PCR reads, holding one entry per CDR3 protein. The profile shows some 370,000 distinct CDR3 sequences, more than 20% of them singletons. The study, taken as a whole, reports: Favored gene segments in persistent disease were TRBV28, TRBJ1-2 and TRBJ2-5.

This clonotype turned up a few times. Its cognate antigen is unknown. This chain connects TRBV5-6 to TRBJ1-6; tentative D call: TRBD1 (6 bases). The receptor was isolated from a woman between 40 and 50 years old with Graves disease. Sequenced material: peripheral blood mononuclear cells (PBMCs), taken when the disease was refractory, from a patient treated with antithyroid drugs. This CDR3 reads CASSLAGTPNSPLHF. The CDR3 coding sequence is TGTGCCAGCAGCTTGGCCGGGACACCCAATTCACCCCTCCACTTT.